This TCR beta chain came from a study of sequential checkpoint blockade in melanoma. The overall study: TCRbeta immunosequencing was performed on DNA from 91 pretreatment melanoma tumor samples.

Findings and limits, study-wide: T-cell fraction and clonality followed PD-L1 and CD8+ counts, not mutational load. Rising tumor T-cell fraction and clonality meant about 30 times likelier benefit.

Specified treatment: randomized to nivolumab then ipilimumab (arm A) or the reverse (arm B). The CDR3 sequence is 15 residues long. Trimming pared 5 bases from V and 5 bases from J, leaving 18 bases between. Germline CDR1 and CDR2: LNHDA and SQIVND (reference sequence). Of note for this clone: Its antigen is unidentified.

Using immunoSEQ multiplex PCR, the repertoire was profiled, and TCRdb retains in-frame clones only, with some absent. The sample consists of 35,000 to 40,000 clones, approximately 30% of them appearing once. The material was tumor tissue (inferred from file names), obtained from a patient given nivolumab and ipilimumab in sequence. The rearrangement links TRBV19 to TRBJ1-1; maybe TRBD1 (6 bases). This TCR derives from a human donor with melanoma. CDR3 bases: TGTGCCAGTAGTTGGCAGGGGACTCCGGGGACTGAAGCTTTCTTT. Encoded protein: CASSWQGTPGTEAFF.